Below, one T cell receptor beta chain is given with its context. Its antigen is currently unknown. These data are taken from a study of T cell responses to AZD1222 COVID-19 vaccine. Germline assignment: CDR1 SGHTA and CDR2 FQGNSA. V dropped 1 base and J dropped 7; count of bases not matched to a gene: 14. The CDR3 runs to 19 residues. Assay used: immunoSEQ multiplex PCR; TCRdb lists only in-frame clones, some missing. The sample records 150,000 to 200,000 clones, roughly 90% being singletons. Study-level results: Compared with day 0, the breadth and depth of the Spike-specific TCR repertoire rose significantly after two doses of AZD1222. Unmutated variant regions are reportedly targeted by nearly half of spike-specific TCRs. In all cases, repertoires were sampled only after the peak T cell response. White British donors predominated, females outnumbered males, and clonal diversity was possibly underestimated.

The source is an adult in good health. The sample here was peripheral blood, taken on day 0 of AZD1222 vaccination. The gene calls are TRBV7-2 and TRBJ2-1, with 12 bases matching TRBD2. CDR3 loop: CASSLGLLAGGRPRNEQFF. CDR3 in DNA: TGTGCCAGCAGCTTAGGGCTACTAGCGGGGGGCCGTCCTCGGAATGAGCAGTTCTTC.